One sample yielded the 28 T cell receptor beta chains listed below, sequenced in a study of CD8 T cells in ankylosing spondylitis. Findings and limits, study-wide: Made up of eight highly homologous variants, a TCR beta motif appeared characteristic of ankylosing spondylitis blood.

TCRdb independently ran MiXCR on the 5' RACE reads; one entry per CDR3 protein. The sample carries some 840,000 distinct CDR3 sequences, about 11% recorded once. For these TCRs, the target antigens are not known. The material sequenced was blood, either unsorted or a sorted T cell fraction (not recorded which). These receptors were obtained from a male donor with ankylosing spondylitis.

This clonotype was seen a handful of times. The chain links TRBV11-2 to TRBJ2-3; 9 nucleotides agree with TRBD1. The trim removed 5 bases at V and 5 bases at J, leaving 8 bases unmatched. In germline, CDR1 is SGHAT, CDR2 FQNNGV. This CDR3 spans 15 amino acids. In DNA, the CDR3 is TGTGCCAGCAGCATCCGGGACAGGGTGAGAGATACGCAGTATTTT. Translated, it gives CASSIRDRVRDTQYF.

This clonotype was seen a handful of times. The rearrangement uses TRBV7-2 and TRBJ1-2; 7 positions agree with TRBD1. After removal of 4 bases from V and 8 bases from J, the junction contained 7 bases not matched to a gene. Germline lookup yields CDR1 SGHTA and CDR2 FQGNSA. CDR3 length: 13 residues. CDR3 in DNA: TGTGCCAGCAGCTGGACAGGTATAAACGGCTACACCTTC. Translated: CASSWTGINGYTF.

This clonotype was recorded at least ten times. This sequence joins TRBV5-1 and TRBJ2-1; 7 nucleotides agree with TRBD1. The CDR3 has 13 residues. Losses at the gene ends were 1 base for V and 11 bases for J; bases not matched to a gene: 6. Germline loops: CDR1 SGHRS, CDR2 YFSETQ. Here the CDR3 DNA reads TGCGCCAGCAGCTTGATAGGACAGGAGCAGCAGTTCTTC. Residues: CASSLIGQEQQFF. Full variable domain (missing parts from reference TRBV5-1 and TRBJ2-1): KAGVTQTPRYLIKTRGQQVTLSCSPISGHRSVSWYQQTPGQGLQFLFEYFSETQRNKGNFPGRFSGRQFSNSRSEMNVSTLELGDSALYLCASSLIGQEQQFFGPGTRLTVL.

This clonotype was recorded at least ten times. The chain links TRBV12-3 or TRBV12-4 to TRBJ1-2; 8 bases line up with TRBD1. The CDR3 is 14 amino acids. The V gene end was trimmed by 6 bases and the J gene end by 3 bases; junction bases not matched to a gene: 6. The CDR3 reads CASSPTGAYYGYTF. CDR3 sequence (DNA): TGTGCCAGCAGCCCGACAGGGGCTTACTATGGCTACACCTTC.

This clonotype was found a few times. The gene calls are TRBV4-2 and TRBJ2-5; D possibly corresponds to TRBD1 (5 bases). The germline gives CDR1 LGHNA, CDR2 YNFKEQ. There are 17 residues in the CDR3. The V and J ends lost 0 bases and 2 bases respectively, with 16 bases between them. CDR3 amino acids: CASSQDPAGLGQETQYF. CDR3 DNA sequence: TGTGCCAGCAGCCAAGATCCGGCAGGGTTGGGGCAAGAGACCCAGTACTTC.

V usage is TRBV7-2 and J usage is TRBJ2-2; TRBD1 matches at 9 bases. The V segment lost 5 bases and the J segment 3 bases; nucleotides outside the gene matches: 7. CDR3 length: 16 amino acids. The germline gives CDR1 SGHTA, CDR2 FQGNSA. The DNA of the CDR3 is TGTGCCAGCAGCCGCGGGACAGGGTTATACACCGGGGAGCTGTTTTTT. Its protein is CASSRGTGLYTGELFF.

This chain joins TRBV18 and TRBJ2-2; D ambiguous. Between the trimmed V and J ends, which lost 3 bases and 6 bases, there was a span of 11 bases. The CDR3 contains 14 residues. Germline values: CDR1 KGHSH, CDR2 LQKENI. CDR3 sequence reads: CASSPTHGSGELFF. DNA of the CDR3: TGTGCCAGCTCACCTACACACGGGTCCGGGGAGCTGTTTTTT.

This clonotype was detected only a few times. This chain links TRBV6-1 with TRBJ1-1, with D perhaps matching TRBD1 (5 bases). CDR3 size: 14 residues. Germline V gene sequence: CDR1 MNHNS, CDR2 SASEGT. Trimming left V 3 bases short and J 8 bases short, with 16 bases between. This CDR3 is CASSDRGRGQEAFF. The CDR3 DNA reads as TGTGCCAGCAGTGATAGGGGTCGCGGCCAAGAAGCTTTCTTT.

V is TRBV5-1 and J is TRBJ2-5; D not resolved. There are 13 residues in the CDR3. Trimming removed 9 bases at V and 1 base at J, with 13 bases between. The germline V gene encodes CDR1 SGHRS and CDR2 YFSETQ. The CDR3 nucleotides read TGCGCCACCGGTTGGGGTACCCAAGAGACCCAGTACTTC. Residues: CATGWGTQETQYF.

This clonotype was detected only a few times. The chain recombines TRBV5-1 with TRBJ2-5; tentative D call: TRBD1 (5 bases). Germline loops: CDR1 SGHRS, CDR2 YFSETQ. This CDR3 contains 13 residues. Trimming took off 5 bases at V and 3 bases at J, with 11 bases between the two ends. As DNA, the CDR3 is TGCGCCAGCAGTAAGACAGATAAAGAGACCCAGTACTTC. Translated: CASSKTDKETQYF.

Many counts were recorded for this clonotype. The CDR3 loop is CASSLVGLNIQYF. CDR3 in DNA: TGTGCCAGCAGCTTAGTAGGTTTAAACATTCAGTACTTC. This rearrangement joins TRBV7-8 to TRBJ2-4; unclear D gene. Trimming shortened V by 1 base and J by 6 bases, and 7 bases separated the two germline ends. CDR3 length: 13 amino acids. Germline CDR1 is SGHVS and CDR2 is FQNEAQ.

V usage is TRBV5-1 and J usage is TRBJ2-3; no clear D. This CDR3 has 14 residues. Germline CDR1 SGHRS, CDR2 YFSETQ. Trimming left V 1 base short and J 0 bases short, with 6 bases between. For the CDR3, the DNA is TGCGCCAGCAGCTTGTGGGTTAGCACAGATACGCAGTATTTT. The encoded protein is CASSLWVSTDTQYF.

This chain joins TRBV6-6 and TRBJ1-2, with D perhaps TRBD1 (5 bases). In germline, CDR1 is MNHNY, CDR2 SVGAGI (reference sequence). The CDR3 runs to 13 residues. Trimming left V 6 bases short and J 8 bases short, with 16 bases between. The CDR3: CASRSGGRGGYTF. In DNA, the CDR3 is TGTGCCAGCAGATCGGGAGGACGGGGGGGCTACACCTTC.

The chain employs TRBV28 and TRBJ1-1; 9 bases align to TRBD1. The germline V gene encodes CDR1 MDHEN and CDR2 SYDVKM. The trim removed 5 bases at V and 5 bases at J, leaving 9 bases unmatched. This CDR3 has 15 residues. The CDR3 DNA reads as TGTGCCAGCAGTGAAAATACAGGGGGCTGGACTGAAGCTTTCTTT. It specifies CASSENTGGWTEAFF.

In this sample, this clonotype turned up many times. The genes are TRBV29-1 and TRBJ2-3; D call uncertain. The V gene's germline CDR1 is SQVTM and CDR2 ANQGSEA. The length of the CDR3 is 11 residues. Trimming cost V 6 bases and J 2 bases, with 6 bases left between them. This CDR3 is CSVPHTDTQYF. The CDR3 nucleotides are TGCAGCGTACCACACACAGATACGCAGTATTTT.

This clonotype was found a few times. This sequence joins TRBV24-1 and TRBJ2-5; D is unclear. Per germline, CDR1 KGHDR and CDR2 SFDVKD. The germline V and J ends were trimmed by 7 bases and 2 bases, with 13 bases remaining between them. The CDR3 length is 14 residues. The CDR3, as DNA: TGTGCCACCAGCCCAAGGGCCAGGCAAGAGACCCAGTACTTC. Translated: CATSPRARQETQYF.

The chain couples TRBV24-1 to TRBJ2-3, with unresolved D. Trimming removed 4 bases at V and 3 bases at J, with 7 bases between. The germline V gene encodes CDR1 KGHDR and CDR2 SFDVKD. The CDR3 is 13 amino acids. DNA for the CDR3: TGTGCCACCAGTGACCGTTCGACAGATACGCAGTATTTT. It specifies CATSDRSTDTQYF.

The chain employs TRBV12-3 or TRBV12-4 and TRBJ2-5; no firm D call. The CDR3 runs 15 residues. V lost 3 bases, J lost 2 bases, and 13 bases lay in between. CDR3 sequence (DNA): TGTGCCAGCAGTTTTTATGCGGACGGGCAAGAGACCCAGTACTTC. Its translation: CASSFYADGQETQYF.

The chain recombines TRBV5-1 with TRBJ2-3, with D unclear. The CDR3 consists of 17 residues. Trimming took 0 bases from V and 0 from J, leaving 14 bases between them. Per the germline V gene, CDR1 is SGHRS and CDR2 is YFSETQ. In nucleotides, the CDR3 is TGCGCCAGCAGCTTGGGGATCGTGGCAGGAAGCACAGATACGCAGTATTTT. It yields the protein CASSLGIVAGSTDTQYF. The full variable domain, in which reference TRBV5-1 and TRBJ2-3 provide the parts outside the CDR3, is KAGVTQTPRYLIKTRGQQVTLSCSPISGHRSVSWYQQTPGQGLQFLFEYFSETQRNKGNFPGRFSGRQFSNSRSEMNVSTLELGDSALYLCASSLGIVAGSTDTQYFGPGTRLTVL.

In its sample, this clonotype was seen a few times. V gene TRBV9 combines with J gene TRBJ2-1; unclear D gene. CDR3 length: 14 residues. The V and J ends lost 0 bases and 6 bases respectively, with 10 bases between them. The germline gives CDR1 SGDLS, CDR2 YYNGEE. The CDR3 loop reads CASSVGGRLNEQFF. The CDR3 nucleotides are TGTGCCAGCAGCGTAGGTGGGCGCCTCAATGAGCAGTTCTTC.

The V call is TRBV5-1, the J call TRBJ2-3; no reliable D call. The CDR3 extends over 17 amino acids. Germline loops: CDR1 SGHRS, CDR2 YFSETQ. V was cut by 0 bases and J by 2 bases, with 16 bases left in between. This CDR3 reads CASSLAGAKHTTDTQYF. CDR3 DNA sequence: TGCGCCAGCAGCTTGGCCGGCGCGAAGCATACCACAGATACGCAGTATTTT.

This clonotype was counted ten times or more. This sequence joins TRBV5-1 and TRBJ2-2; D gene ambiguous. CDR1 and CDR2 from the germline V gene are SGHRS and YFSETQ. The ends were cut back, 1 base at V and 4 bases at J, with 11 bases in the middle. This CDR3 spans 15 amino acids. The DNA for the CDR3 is TGCGCCAGCAGCTTGTCGCAAAGGAGCACCGGGGAGCTGTTTTTT. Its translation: CASSLSQRSTGELFF.

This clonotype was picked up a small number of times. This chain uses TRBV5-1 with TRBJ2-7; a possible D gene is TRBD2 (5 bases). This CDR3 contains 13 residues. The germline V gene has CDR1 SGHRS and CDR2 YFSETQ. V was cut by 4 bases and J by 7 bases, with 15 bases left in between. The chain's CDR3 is CASSGWELGEQYF. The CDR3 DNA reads TGCGCCAGCAGCGGATGGGAGCTTGGGGAGCAGTACTTC.

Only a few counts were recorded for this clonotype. The CDR3 bases are TGTGCCAGCAGCCCGGGCTACAACGTCCTGACTTTC. Residues: CASSPGYNVLTF. This sequence joins TRBV6-1 and TRBJ2-6; no definite D call. CDR1 and CDR2 from the germline V gene are MNHNS and SASEGT. Trimming took 6 bases from V and 9 from J, leaving 9 bases between them. The CDR3 extends over 12 amino acids.

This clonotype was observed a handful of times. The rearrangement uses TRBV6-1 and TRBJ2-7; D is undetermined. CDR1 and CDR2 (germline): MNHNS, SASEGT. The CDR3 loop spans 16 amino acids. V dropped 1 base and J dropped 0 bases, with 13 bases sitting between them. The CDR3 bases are TGTGCCAGCAGTGAAGGACACCTGATCAGCTCCTACGAGCAGTACTTC. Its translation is CASSEGHLISSYEQYF.

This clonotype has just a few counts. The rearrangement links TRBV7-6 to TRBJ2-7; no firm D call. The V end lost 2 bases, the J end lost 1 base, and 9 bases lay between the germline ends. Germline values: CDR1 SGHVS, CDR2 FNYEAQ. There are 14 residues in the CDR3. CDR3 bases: TGTGCCAGCAGCTTAAGACACGAGTCCTACGAGCAGTACTTC. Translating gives CASSLRHESYEQYF.

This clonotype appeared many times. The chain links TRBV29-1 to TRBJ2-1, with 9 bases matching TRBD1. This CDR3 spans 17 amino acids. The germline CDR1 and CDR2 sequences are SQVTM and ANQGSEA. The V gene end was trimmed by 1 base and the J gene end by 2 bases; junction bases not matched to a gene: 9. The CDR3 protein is CSVEVGVGTGTYNEQFF. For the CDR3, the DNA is TGCAGCGTTGAAGTAGGGGTAGGGACAGGGACCTACAATGAGCAGTTCTTC.

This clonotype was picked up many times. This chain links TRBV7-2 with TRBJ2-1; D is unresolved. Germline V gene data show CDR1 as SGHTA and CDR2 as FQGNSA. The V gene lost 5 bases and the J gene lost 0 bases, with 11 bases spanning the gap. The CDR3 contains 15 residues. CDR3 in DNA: TGTGCCAGCAGCCCCAGGTCAAGCTCCTACAATGAGCAGTTCTTC. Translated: CASSPRSSSYNEQFF. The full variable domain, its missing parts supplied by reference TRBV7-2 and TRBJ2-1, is GAGVSQSPSNKVTEKGKDVELRCDPISGHTALYWYRQSLGQGLEFLIYFQGNSAPDKSGLPSDRFSAERTGGSVSTLTIQRTQQEDSAVYLCASSPRSSSYNEQFFGPGTRLTVL.